The source of this T cell receptor (beta chain) is a study of blood T cell repertoires in COVID-19. Across the whole study: Sample material is recorded as cDNA or gDNA derived from T cells, B-cell-depleted T cells, or PBMCs.

Libraries were prepared by immunoSEQ multiplex PCR; TCRdb keeps only in-frame clonotypes and omits some of them. Among around 130,000 clones listed, around nine tenths were seen once. This clone has more than one count but fewer than ten. CDR1 DFQATT and CDR2 SNEGSKA come from the germline V gene (reference sequence). This CDR3 is 13 amino acids long. V lost 3 bases and J lost 2, with 11 bases in between. The sample consisted of peripheral blood. This TCR was recovered from a woman aged 45-60 years with acute or convalescent COVID-19. The chain links TRBV20-1 to TRBJ2-7, with a tentative D call TRBD1 (7 bases). This CDR3 is CSASFRGAYEQYF. The CDR3 region has the DNA TGCAGTGCTAGTTTCAGGGGGGCCTACGAGCAGTACTTC.